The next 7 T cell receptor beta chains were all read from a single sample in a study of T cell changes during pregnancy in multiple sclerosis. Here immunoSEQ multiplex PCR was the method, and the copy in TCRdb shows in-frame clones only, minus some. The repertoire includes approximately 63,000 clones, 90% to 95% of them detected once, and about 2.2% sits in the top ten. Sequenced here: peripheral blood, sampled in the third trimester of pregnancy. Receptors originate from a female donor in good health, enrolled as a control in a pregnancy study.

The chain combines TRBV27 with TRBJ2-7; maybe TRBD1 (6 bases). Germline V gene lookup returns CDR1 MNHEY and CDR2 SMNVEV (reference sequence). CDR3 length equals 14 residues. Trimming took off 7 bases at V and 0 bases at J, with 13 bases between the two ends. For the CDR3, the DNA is TGTGCCAGCACCAAGGGGGACAACTCCTACGAGCAGTACTTC. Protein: CASTKGDNSYEQYF.

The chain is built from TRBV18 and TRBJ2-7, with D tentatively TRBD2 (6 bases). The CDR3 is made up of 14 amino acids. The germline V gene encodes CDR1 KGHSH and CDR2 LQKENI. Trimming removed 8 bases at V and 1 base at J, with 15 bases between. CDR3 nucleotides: TGTGCCAGCACTACCAGTGGGACTTCCTACGAGCAGTACTTC. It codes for CASTTSGTSYEQYF.

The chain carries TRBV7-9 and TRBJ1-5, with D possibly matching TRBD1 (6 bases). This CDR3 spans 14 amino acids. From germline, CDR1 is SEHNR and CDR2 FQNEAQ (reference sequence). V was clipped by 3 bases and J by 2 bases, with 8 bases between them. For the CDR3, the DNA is TGTGCCAGCAGCTTTCCAGGGGGCAATCAGCCCCAGCATTTT. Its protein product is CASSFPGGNQPQHF.

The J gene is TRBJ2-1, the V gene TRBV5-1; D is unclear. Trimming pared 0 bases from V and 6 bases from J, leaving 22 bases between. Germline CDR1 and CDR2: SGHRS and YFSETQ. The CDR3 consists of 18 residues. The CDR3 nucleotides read TGCGCCAGCAGCTTGGGACTTGTGAACAACTTGGTGCCCAATGAGCAGTTCTTC. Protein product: CASSLGLVNNLVPNEQFF.

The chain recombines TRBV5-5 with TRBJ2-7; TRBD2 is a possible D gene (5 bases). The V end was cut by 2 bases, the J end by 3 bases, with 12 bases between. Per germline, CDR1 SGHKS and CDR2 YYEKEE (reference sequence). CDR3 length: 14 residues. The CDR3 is CASSFSVSVYEQYF. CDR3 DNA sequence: TGTGCCAGCAGCTTTAGCGTAAGCGTCTACGAGCAGTACTTC.

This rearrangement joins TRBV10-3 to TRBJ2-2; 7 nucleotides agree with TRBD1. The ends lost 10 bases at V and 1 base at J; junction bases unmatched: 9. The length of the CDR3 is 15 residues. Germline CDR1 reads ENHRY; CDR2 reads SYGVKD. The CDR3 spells CATTSGQENTGELFF. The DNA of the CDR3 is TGTGCCACGACTTCTGGACAGGAGAACACCGGGGAGCTGTTTTTT.

As DNA, the CDR3 is TGTGCCAGCAGTTACGGACAGAGCTCTGGAAACACCATATATTTT. This sequence encodes CASSYGQSSGNTIYF. This rearrangement joins TRBV6-5 to TRBJ1-3, with D tentatively TRBD1 (6 bases). Per the germline V gene, CDR1 is MNHEY and CDR2 is SVGAGI. The V end was cut by 2 bases, the J end by 0 bases, with 8 bases between. The CDR3 is 15 residues long.